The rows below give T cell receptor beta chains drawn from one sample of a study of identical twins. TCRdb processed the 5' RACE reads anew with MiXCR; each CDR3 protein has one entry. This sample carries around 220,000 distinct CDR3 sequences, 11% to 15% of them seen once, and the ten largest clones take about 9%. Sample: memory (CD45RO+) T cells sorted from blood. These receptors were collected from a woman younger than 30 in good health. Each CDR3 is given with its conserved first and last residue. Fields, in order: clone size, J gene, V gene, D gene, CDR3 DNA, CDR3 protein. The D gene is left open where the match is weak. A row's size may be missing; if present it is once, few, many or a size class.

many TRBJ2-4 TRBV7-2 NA TGTGCCAGCAGCCTGGAGTATCCCGGTCTTCAGTACTTC CASSLEYPGLQYF
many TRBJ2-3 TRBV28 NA TGTGCCAGCAGTTCTGCGAGCACAGATACGCAGTATTTT CASSSASTDTQYF
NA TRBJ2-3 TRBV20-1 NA TGCAGTGCTAGGAGCCCGTTAGTGAGCACAGATACGCAGTATTTT CSARSPLVSTDTQYF
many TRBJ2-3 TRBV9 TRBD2 TGTGCCAGCAGCGTCAATAGCGGGCCCAGCACAGATACGCAGTATTTT CASSVNSGPSTDTQYF
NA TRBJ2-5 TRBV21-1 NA TGTGCCAGCAGGGTGGGACAGGGAGAGACCCAGTACTTC CASRVGQGETQYF
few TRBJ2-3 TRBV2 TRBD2 TGTGCCAGCAGAACTGCGAGCGGGGGCACAGATACGCAGTATTTT CASRTASGGTDTQYF
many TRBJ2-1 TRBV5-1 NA TGCGCCAGCATTCCGGGGACGAGCTCCTACAATGAGCAGTTCTTC CASIPGTSSYNEQFF
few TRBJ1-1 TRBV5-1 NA TGCGCCAGCAACTTAGTTCGGGGGACGACAGAAGCTTTCTTT CASNLVRGTTEAFF
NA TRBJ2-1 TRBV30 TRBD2 TGTGCCTGGAACCTAGCGGGAGCCAATGAGCAGTTCTTC CAWNLAGANEQFF
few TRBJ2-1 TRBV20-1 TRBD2 TGCAGTGCTAGAATGGGCGGGAGCAACTACAATGAGCAGTTCTTC CSARMGGSNYNEQFF